A selection of T cell receptor beta chains follows, all from one sample in a study of shared clonotypes between healthy human individuals. The repertoire was sequenced with immunoSEQ multiplex PCR; TCRdb's copy has only in-frame clones and lacks some. The top ten hold approximately 1% of the sample, which has about 2 million clones, about 94% seen once. Material: naive CD8+ T cells sorted from blood. The receptors shown here come from a young man in good health. Both conserved end residues are part of each CDR3. The order of the fields is D gene, clone size, J gene, V gene, CDR3 protein, CDR3 DNA. The D gene is left open where the match is weak. A row's size may be missing; if present it is once, few, many or a size class.

TRBD2 | . | TRBJ2-2 | TRBV11-3 | CASSPTSGYRGELFF | TGTGCCAGCAGTCCGACTAGCGGGTACAGGGGGGAGCTGTTTTTT
TRBD1 | . | TRBJ1-4 | TRBV4-2 | CASRARTGGRNEKLFF | TGTGCCAGCCGGGCCAGGACAGGGGGCCGTAATGAAAAACTGTTTTTT
. | . | TRBJ2-5 | TRBV7-9 | CASSLGVGLETQYF | TGTGCCAGCAGCCTAGGTGTGGGTTTAGAGACCCAGTACTTC
. | . | TRBJ2-1 | TRBV4-1 | CASSLNSISYNEQFF | TGCGCCAGCAGCCTTAATTCCATCTCCTACAATGAGCAGTTCTTC
TRBD2 | . | TRBJ2-1 | TRBV6-1 | CASSGLAGLTNEQFF | TGTGCCAGCAGCGGACTAGCAGGACTTACCAATGAGCAGTTCTTC
TRBD2 | . | TRBJ2-7 | TRBV7-9 | CASSPSGSSYEQYF | TGTGCCAGCAGCCCAAGCGGGAGCTCCTACGAGCAGTACTTC
. | . | TRBJ2-5 | TRBV6-5 | CASSLSNGQETQYF | TGTGCCAGCAGCCTCTCTAATGGCCAAGAGACCCAGTACTTC
. | . | TRBJ2-7 | TRBV28 | CASSLPLGEQYF | TGTGCCAGCAGTTTGCCCCTCGGGGAGCAGTACTTC
TRBD2 | . | TRBJ2-3 | TRBV27 | CATTLVGGSTDTQYF | TGTGCCACAACATTGGTGGGGGGGAGCACAGATACGCAGTATTTT
. | . | TRBJ2-1 | TRBV6-5 | CASSYLSEQFF | TGTGCCAGCAGTTACTTGAGTGAGCAGTTCTTC
. | . | TRBJ1-6 | TRBV6-1 | CASIDNSPLHF | TGTGCCAGCATAGATAATTCACCCCTCCACTTT
. | . | TRBJ2-2 | TRBV7-9 | CASVSFAGGPNTGELFF | TGTGCCAGCGTCTCTTTTGCCGGAGGCCCGAACACCGGGGAGCTGTTTTTT
. | . | TRBJ1-1 | TRBV7-7 | CASSLNWEAEAFF | TGTGCTAGCAGCTTAAACTGGGAGGCTGAAGCTTTCTTT
TRBD2 | . | TRBJ2-5 | TRBV30 | CAWSVGAGAETQYF | TGTGCCTGGAGTGTTGGAGCGGGGGCAGAGACCCAGTACTTC
TRBD1 | . | TRBJ1-2 | TRBV6-5 | CASSYWDRAGYGYTF | TGTGCCAGCAGTTACTGGGACAGGGCAGGCTATGGCTACACCTTC
TRBD1 | . | TRBJ1-2 | TRBV4-1 | CASALDRGDYGYTF | TGCGCCAGCGCCTTGGACAGGGGGGACTATGGCTACACCTTC
TRBD1 | . | TRBJ2-7 | TRBV5-4 | CASSSKTGAYDEQYF | TGTGCCAGCAGCTCGAAGACAGGGGCCTATGACGAGCAGTACTTC
TRBD2 | . | TRBJ2-1 | TRBV6-6 | CASSYGLAGGWEQFF | TGTGCCAGCAGTTACGGACTAGCGGGGGGATGGGAGCAGTTCTTC
. | . | TRBJ2-1 | TRBV19 | CASSRGNEQFF | TGTGCCAGTAGTCGAGGCAATGAGCAGTTCTTC
TRBD1 | . | TRBJ2-4 | TRBV7-9 | CASSSGTGGKGNIQYF | TGTGCCAGCAGCTCAGGGACAGGGGGCAAGGGTAACATTCAGTACTTC
. | . | TRBJ2-7 | TRBV5-6 | CASSLRGLHEQYF | TGTGCCAGCAGCTTACGGGGGCTCCACGAGCAGTACTTC
. | . | TRBJ2-5 | TRBV5-1 | CASSLGTSEIETQYF | TGCGCCAGCAGCTTGGGGACCTCCGAGATAGAGACCCAGTACTTC
. | . | TRBJ1-2 | TRBV27 | CASSPTANYGYTF | TGTGCCAGCAGCCCGACAGCTAACTATGGCTACACCTTC
. | . | TRBJ2-5 | TRBV1 | CTSSQSLEGGVVRETQYF | TGCACCAGCAGCCAGTCGCTAGAGGGGGGGGTGGTTCGGGAGACCCAGTACTTC
. | once | TRBJ1-1 | TRBV11-1 | CASRPNGGGTEAFF | TGTGCCAGCAGGCCCAACGGGGGCGGGACTGAAGCTTTCTTT
. | . | TRBJ1-2 | TRBV7-9 | CASSFRGRYGYTF | TGTGCCAGCAGTTTCCGGGGCCGATATGGCTACACCTTC
. | . | TRBJ2-7 | TRBV9 | CASSVAGLSYEQYF | TGTGCCAGCAGCGTAGCGGGACTGTCATACGAGCAGTACTTC
. | . | TRBJ1-1 | TRBV4-1 | CASSQEGYEAFF | TGCGCCAGCAGCCAAGAGGGGTATGAAGCTTTCTTT
. | . | TRBJ1-2 | TRBV2 | CASSEGPTNYGYTF | TGTGCCAGCAGTGAAGGCCCAACTAACTATGGCTACACCTTC
. | . | TRBJ1-1 | TRBV13 | CASSQHRATEAFF | TGTGCCAGCAGCCAGCACAGGGCCACTGAAGCTTTCTTT
. | . | TRBJ1-4 | TRBV6-1 | CASSEARRVQSGEKLFF | TGTGCCAGCAGTGAAGCCAGAAGGGTGCAAAGCGGTGAAAAACTGTTTTTT
. | . | TRBJ2-1 | TRBV5-6 | CASRSGNNEQFF | TGTGCCAGCAGATCAGGTAACAATGAGCAGTTCTTC
. | . | TRBJ2-1 | TRBV2 | CASSESGPTKEQFF | TGTGCCAGCAGTGAAAGCGGACCCACGAAAGAGCAGTTCTTC
. | . | TRBJ1-6 | TRBV27 | CASSLSGTEFGSPLHF | TGTGCCAGCAGTTTATCGGGTACAGAATTCGGTTCACCCCTCCACTTT
TRBD1 | . | TRBJ1-2 | TRBV28 | CASRPRTGDGYTF | TGTGCCAGCAGACCACGTACAGGGGATGGCTACACCTTC
. | . | TRBJ1-3 | TRBV19 | CASSWGVSSSGNTIYF | TGTGCCAGTAGTTGGGGCGTTTCGAGCTCTGGAAACACCATATATTTT
. | . | TRBJ2-7 | TRBV7-8 | CASSLDPSSYEQYF | TGTGCCAGCAGCTTAGATCCGAGCTCCTACGAGCAGTACTTC
. | . | TRBJ2-7 | TRBV6-5 | CASSYGITYEQYF | TGTGCCAGCAGTTATGGGATTACCTACGAGCAGTACTTC
. | . | TRBJ1-5 | TRBV28 | CASSSPTEVSSNQPQHF | TGTGCCAGCAGTTCCCCTACCGAGGTCTCGAGCAATCAGCCCCAGCATTTT
. | . | TRBJ1-1 | TRBV28 | CASSWGFELMNTEAFF | TGTGCCAGCTCCTGGGGCTTTGAACTGATGAACACTGAAGCTTTCTTT
. | . | TRBJ2-7 | TRBV13 | CASSPSGREQYF | TGTGCCAGCAGCCCATCGGGAAGGGAGCAGTACTTC
. | once | TRBJ1-3 | TRBV2 | CASSEGGSSGNTIYF | TGTGCCAGCAGTGAGGGTGGTAGCTCTGGAAACACCATATATTTT
TRBD2 | once | TRBJ2-1 | TRBV9 | CASSDRLAGGSTYNEQFF | TGTGCCAGCAGCGACCGACTAGCGGGGGGATCGACGTACAATGAGCAGTTCTTC
. | . | TRBJ1-2 | TRBV4-3 | CASSHERLNTEGYTF | TGCGCCAGCAGCCACGAGCGACTGAATACAGAAGGCTACACCTTC
. | . | TRBJ2-6 | TRBV9 | CASKAGANVLTF | TGTGCCAGCAAAGCTGGGGCCAACGTCCTGACTTTC
. | . | TRBJ1-1 | TRBV5-6 | CASSLAPGSAEAFF | TGTGCCAGCAGCTTGGCGCCAGGGTCCGCTGAAGCTTTCTTT
TRBD2 | . | TRBJ2-4 | TRBV4-1 | CASSQRLALDQNF | TGCGCCAGCAGCCAGAGACTAGCGCTAGATCAAAACTTC
. | . | TRBJ2-3 | TRBV5-6 | CAGGGAGDTQYF | TGTGCCGGAGGTGGTGCGGGAGATACGCAGTATTTT
TRBD2 | . | TRBJ2-2 | TRBV7-9 | CASSRTSGGNTGELFF | TGTGCCAGCAGCCGGACTAGCGGGGGGAACACCGGGGAGCTGTTTTTT